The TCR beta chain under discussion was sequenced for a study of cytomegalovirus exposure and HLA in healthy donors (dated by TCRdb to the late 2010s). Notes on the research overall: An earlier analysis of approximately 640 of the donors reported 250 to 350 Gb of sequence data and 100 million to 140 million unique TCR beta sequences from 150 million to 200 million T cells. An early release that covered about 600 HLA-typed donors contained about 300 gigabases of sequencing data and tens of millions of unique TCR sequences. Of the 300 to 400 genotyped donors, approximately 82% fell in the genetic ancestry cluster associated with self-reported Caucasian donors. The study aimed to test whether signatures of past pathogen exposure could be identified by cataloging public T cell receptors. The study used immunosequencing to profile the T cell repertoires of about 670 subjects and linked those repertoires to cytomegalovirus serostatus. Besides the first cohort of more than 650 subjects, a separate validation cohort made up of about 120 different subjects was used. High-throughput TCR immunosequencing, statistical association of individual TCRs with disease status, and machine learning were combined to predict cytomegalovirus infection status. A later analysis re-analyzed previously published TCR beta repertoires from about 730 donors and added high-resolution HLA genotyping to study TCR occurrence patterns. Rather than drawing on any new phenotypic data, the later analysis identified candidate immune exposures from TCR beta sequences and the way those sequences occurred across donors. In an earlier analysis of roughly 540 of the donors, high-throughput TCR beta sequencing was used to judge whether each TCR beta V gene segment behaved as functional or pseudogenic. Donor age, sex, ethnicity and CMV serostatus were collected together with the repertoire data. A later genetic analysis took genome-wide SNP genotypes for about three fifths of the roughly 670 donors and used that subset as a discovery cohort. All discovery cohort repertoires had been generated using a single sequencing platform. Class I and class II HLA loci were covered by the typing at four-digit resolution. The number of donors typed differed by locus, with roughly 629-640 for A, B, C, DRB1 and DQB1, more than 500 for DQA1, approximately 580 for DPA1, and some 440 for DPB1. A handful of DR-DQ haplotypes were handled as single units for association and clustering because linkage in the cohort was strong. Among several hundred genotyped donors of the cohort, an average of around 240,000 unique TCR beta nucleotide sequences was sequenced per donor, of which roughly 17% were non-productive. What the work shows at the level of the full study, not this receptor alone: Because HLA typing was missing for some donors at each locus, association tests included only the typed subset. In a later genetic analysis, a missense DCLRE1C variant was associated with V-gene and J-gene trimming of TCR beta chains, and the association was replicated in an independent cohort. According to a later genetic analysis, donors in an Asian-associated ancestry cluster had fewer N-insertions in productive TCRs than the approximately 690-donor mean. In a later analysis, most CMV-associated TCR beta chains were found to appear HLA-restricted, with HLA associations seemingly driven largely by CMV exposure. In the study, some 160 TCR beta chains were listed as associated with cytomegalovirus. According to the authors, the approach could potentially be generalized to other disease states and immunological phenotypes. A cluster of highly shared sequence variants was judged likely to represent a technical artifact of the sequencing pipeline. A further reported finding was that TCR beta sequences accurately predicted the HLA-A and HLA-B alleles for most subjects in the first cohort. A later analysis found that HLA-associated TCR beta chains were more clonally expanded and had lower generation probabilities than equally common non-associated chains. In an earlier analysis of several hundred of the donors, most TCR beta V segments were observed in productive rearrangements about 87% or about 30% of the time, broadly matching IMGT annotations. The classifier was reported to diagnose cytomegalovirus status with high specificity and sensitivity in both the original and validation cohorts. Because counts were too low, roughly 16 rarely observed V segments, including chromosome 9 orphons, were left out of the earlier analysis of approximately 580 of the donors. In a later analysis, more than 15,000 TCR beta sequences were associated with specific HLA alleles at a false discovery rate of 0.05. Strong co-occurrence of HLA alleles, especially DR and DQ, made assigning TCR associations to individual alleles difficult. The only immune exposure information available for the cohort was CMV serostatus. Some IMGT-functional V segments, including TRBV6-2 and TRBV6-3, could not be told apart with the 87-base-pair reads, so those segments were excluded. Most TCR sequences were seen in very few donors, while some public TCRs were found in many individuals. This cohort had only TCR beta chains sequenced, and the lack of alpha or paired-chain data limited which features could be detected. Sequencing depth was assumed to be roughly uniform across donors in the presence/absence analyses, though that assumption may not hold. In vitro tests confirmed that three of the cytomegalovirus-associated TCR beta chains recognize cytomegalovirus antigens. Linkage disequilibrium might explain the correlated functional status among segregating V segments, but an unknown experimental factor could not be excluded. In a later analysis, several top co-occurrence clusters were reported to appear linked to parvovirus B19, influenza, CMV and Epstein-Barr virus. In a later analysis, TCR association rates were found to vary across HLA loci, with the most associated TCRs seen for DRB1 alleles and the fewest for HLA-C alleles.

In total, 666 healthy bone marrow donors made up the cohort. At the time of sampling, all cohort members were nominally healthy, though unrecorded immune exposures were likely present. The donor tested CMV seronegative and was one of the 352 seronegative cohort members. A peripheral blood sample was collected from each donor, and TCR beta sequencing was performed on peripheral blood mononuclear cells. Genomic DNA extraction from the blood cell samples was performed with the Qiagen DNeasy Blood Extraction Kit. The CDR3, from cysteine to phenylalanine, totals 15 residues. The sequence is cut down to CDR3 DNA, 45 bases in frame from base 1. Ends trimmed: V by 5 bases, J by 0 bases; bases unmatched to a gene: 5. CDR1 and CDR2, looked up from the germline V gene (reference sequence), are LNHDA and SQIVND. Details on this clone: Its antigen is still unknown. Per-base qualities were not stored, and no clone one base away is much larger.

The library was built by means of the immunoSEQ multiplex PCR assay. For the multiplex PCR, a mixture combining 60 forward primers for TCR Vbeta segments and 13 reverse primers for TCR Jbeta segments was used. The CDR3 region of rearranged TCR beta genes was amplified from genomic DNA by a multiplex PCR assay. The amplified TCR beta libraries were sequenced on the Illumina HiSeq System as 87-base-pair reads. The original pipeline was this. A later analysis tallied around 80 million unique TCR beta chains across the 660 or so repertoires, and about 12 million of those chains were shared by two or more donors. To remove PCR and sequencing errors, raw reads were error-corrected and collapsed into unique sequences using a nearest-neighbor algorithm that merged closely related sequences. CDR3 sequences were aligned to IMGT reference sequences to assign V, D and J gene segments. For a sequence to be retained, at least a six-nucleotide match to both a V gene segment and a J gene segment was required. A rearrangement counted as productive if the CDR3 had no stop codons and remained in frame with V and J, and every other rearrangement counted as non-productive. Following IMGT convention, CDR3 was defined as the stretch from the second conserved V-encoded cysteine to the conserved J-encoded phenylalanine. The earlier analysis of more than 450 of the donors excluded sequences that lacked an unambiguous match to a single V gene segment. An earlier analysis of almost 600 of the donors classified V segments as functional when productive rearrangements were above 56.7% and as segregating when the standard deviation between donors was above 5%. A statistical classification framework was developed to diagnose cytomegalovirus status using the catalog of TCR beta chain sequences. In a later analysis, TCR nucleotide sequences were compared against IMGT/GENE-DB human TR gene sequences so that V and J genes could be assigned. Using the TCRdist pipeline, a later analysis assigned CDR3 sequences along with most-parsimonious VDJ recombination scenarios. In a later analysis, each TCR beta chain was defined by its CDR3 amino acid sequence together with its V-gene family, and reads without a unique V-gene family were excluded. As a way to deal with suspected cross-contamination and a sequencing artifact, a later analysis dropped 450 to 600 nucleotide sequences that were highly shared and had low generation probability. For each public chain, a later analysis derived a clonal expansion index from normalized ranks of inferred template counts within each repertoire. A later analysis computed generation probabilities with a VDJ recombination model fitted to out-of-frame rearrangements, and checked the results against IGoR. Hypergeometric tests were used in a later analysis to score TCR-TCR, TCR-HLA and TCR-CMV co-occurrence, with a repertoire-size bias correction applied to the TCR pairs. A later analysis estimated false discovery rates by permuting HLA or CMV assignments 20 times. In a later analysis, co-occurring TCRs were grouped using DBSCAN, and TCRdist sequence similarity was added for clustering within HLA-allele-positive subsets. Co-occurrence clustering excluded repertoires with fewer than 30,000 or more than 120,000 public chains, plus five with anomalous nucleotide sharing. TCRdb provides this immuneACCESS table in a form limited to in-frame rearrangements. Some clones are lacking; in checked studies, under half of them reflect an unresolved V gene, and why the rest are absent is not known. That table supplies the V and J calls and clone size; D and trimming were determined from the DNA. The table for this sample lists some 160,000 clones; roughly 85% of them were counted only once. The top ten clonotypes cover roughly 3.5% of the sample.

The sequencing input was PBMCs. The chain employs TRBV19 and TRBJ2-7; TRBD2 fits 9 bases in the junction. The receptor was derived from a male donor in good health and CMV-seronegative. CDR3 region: CASSFSGRSSYEQYF. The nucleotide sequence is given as TGTGCCAGTAGTTTTAGCGGGAGAAGCTCCTACGAGCAGTACTTC.